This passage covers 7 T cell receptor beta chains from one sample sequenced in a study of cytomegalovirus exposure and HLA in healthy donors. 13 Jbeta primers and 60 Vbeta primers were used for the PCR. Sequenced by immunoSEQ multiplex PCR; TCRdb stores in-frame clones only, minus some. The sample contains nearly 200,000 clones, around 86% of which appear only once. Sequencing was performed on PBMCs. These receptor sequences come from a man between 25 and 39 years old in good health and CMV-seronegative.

The CDR3 sequence is CAWSADRVSSYEQYF. Here the CDR3 DNA reads TGTGCCTGGAGTGCTGACAGGGTCAGCTCCTACGAGCAGTACTTC. This chain uses TRBV30 with TRBJ2-7, with TRBD1 identical over 7 bases. In germline, CDR1 is GTSNPN, CDR2 SVGIG (reference sequence). The length of the CDR3 is 15 residues. V lost 1 base to trimming and J lost 0 bases; unmatched junction nucleotides: 6.

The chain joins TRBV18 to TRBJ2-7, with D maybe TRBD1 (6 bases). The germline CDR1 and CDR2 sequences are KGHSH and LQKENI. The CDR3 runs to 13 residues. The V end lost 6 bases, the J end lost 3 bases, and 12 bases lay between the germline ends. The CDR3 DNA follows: TGTGCCAGCTCTCTTGGACAGAACTACGAGCAGTACTTC. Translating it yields CASSLGQNYEQYF.

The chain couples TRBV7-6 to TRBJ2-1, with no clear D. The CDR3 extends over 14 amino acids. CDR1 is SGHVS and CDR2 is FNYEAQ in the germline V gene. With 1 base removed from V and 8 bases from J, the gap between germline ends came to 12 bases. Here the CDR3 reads CASSLEVAQDEQFF. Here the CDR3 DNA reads TGTGCCAGCAGCTTAGAAGTGGCTCAGGATGAGCAGTTCTTC.

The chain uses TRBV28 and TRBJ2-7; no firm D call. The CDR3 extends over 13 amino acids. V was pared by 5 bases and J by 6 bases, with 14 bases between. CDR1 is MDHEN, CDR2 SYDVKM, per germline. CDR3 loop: CASSPYAAPEQYF. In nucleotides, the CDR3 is TGTGCCAGCAGTCCCTACGCCGCGCCCGAGCAGTACTTC.

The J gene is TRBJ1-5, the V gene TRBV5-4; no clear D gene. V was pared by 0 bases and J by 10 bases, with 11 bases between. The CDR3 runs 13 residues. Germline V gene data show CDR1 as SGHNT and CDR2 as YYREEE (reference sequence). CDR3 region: CASSLEGVSPQHF. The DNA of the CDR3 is TGTGCCAGCAGCTTGGAGGGAGTCAGCCCCCAGCATTTT.

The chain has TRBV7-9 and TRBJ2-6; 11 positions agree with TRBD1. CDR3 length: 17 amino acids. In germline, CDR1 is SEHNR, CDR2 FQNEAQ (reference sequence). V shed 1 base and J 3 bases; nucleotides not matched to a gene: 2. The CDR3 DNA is TGTGCCAGCAGCTTAGGGACAGGGGGCTTTGGGGCCAACGTCCTGACTTTC. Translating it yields CASSLGTGGFGANVLTF.

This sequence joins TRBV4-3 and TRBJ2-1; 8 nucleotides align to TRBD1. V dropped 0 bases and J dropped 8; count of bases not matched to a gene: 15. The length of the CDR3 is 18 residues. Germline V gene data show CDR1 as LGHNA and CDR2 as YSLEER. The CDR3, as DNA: TGCGCCAGCAGCCAAGATCCCCCAGGGGGCGGCGCCTGGGATGAGCAGTTCTTC. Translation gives CASSQDPPGGGAWDEQFF.